The present T cell receptor beta chain was sequenced within a study of blood T cell repertoires in COVID-19. Background on the study: Material from acute and convalescent COVID-19 was sourced from the United States, Italy and Spain. PBMCs, B-cell-depleted T cells, or T cells provided the cDNA or gDNA that made up the material.

Germline lookup yields CDR1 LNHDA and CDR2 SQIVND (reference sequence). This CDR3 is 16 amino acids long. J was trimmed by 6 bases and V by 3 bases; bases with no gene match: 9. Source study methods: Estimated nucleated cell counts came from reference gene primer amplification. The data were produced by immunoSEQ multiplex PCR, yet TCRdb's version contains in-frame clones alone and is incomplete. D and trimming come from the DNA, and the V and J calls and clone size come from that table. Of 170,000 or so clones listed, more than 90% are singletons. The chain employs TRBV19 and TRBJ2-2; 8 nucleotides align to TRBD2. Sequenced: peripheral blood. This receptor was taken from a man aged 45 to 65 with acute or convalescent COVID-19. The CDR3 sequence is CASSISPGRASGELFF. The CDR3 DNA sequence: TGTGCCAGTAGTATCAGTCCCGGGAGGGCCTCCGGGGAGCTGTTTTTT.